This T cell receptor (beta chain) was documented in a study of T cells in Graves' hyperthyroidism and ophthalmopathy. In the study overall: The authors collected peripheral blood at initial diagnosis, before any treatment.

The source of the PBMCs was 8.5 to 10 ml of fresh peripheral blood. The CDR3 runs to 16 residues. Trimming pared 5 bases from V and 2 bases from J, leaving 16 bases between. RNA transcripts gave rise to amplified TCR beta CDR3 regions. HTBI primers were employed in a first-round RT-PCR of the TCR CDR3. A single record per CDR3 protein comes from TCRdb applying MiXCR to the multiplex PCR reads. The sample has almost 600,000 distinct CDR3 sequences; 11% to 15% are singletons. This clonotype was detected ten times or more. This chain connects TRBV12-3 or TRBV12-4 to TRBJ1-3; TRBD1 is a possible D gene (6 bases). The TCR comes from a woman aged 25 to 39 with Graves' hyperthyroidism that later progressed to Graves' ophthalmopathy. Sequencing used blood. CDR3 residues: CASSLNGGLPGNTIYF. DNA of the CDR3: TGTGCCAGCAGTCTAAACGGGGGGCTCCCTGGAAACACCATATATTTT.